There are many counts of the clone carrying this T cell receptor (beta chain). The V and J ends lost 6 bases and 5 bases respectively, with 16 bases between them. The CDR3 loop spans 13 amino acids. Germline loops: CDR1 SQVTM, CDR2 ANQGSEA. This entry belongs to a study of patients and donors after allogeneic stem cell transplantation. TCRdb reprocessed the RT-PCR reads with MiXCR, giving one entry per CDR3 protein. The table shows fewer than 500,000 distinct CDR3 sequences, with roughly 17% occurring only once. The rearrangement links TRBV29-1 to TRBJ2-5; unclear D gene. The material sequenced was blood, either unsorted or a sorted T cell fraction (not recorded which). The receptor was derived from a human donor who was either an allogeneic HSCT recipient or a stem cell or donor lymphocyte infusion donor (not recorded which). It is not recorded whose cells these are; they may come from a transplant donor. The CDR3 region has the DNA TGCAGCGTCGTCGTTAGGAGAAGTGAGACCCAGTACTTC. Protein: CSVVVRRSETQYF.